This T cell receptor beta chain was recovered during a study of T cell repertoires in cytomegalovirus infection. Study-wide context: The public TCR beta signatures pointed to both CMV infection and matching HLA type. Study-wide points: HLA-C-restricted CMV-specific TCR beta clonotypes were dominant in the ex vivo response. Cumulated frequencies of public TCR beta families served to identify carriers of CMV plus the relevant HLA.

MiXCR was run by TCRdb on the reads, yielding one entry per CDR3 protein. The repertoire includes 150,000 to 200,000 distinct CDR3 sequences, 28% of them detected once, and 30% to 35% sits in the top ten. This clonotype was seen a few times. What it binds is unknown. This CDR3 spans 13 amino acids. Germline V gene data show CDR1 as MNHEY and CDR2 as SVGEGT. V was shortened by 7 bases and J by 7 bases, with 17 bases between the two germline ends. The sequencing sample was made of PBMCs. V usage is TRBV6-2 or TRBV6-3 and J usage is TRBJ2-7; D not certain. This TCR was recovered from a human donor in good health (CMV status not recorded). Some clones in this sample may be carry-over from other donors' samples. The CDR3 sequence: CASTDPDPLEQYF. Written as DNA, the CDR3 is TGTGCCAGCACCGATCCGGATCCCCTTGAGCAGTACTTC.